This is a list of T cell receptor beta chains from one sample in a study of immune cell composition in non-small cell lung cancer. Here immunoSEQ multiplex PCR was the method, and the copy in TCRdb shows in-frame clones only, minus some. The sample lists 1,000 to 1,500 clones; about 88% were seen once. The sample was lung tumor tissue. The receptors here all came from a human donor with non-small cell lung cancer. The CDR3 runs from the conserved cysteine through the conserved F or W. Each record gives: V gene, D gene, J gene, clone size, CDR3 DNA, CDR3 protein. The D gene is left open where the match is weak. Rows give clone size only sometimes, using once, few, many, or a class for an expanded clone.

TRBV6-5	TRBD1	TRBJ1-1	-	TGTGCCAGCAGTTTGACAGGGGAGGGTTGGACTGAAGCTTTCTTT	CASSLTGEGWTEAFF
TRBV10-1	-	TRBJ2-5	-	TGCGCCAGCAGTGTAAGGGGTTCGTGCCAGTACTTC	CASSVRGSCQYF
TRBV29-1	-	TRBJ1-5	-	TGCAGCGTTGGGCGGGGGCCCAATCAGCCCCAGCATTTT	CSVGRGPNQPQHF
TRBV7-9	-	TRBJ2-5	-	TGTGCCAGCAGGCAGGGCGAAGTTGAAGAGACCCAGTACTTC	CASRQGEVEETQYF
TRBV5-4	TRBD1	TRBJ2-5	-	TGTGCCAGCACCGGCGGACAGGCCGAGACCCAGTACTTC	CASTGGQAETQYF
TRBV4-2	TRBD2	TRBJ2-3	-	TGTGCCAGCAGCCCGGAGCGGGGGCGGATCAGCGCAGATACGCAGTATTTT	CASSPERGRISADTQYF
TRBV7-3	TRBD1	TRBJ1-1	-	TGTGCCAGCAGCCCAAACAGGGGGCCGAACACTGAAGCTTTCTTT	CASSPNRGPNTEAFF
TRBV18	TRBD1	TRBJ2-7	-	TGTGCCAGCTCACCAGACTGGACAGGGATCGGCGAGCAGTACTTC	CASSPDWTGIGEQYF
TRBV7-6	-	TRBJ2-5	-	TGTGCCAGCAGCTTCATACTTTCAAAACAAGAGACCCAGTACTTC	CASSFILSKQETQYF
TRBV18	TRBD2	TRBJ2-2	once	TGTGCCAGCTCACAGAACGGGAGGCGCCTAGACGCCGGGGAGCTGTTTTTT	CASSQNGRRLDAGELFF
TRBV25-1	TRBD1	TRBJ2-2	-	TGTGCCAGCAGTAAACAGGGGGCGGGCACCGGGGAGCTGTTTTTT	CASSKQGAGTGELFF
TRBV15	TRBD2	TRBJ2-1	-	TGTGCCACCAGCAAGGGGACTAGCGGGAGGTATGAGCAGTTCTTC	CATSKGTSGRYEQFF
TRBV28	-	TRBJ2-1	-	TGTGCCAGCAGTCCGGTATGGGGGGGCCTTTCGGATGAGCAGTTCTTC	CASSPVWGGLSDEQFF
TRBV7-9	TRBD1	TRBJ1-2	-	TGTGCCAGCAGCACGGACAGGGGTGGCTACACCTTC	CASSTDRGGYTF
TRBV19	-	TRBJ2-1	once	TGTGCCAGTAGTATAGAAGAGCGCTCCTACAATGAGCAGTTCTTC	CASSIEERSYNEQFF
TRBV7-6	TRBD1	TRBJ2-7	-	TGTGCCAGCAGCTTGGGGCAGGGGGCGTACGAGCAGTACTTC	CASSLGQGAYEQYF
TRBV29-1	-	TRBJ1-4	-	TGCAGCTATCGACGGGAGGGAACTAATGAAAAACTGTTTTTT	CSYRREGTNEKLFF
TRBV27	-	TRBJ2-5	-	TGTGCCAGTTCGAGGACAGAAGAAGAGACCCAGTACTTC	CASSRTEEETQYF
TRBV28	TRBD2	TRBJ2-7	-	TGTGCCAGCAGTTCCCTCAGCGGGAGCCTCTACGAGCAGTACTTC	CASSSLSGSLYEQYF
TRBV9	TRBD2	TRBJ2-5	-	TGTGCCAGCAGCGTAGGTGCTAGCGGGGGGCATCAAGAGACCCAGTACTTC	CASSVGASGGHQETQYF
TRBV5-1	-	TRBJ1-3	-	TGCGCCAGCAGCTTGGAGTTGGTGAGCCCTGGAAACACCATATATTTT	CASSLELVSPGNTIYF
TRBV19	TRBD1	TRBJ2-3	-	TGTGCCAGTAGGGGGACAGGGCGGGCAGATACGCAGTATTTT	CASRGTGRADTQYF
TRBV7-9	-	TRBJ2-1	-	TGTGCCAGCAGCTTAAGCTCCCATGAGCAGTTCTTC	CASSLSSHEQFF
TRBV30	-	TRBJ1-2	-	TGTGCCTGGAGTGTCCAGGCCAACTATGGCTACACCTTC	CAWSVQANYGYTF
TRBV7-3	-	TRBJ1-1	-	TGTGCCAGCAGCTCTCAGAAGAACACTGAAGCTTTCTTT	CASSSQKNTEAFF
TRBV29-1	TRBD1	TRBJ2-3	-	TGCAGCGGGAGGGGGACAGGGGGCATTGGCACAGATACGCAGTATTTT	CSGRGTGGIGTDTQYF
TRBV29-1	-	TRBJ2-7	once	TGCAGCGTTAGGGGGACGGGTTCCTACGAGCAGTACTTC	CSVRGTGSYEQYF
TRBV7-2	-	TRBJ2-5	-	TGTGCCAGCAGCCAGGGCCTAAGAGGCCAAGAGACCCAGTACTTC	CASSQGLRGQETQYF
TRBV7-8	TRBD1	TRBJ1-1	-	TGTGCCAGCAGGGGACAGGGGACATCAAACACTGAAGCTTTCTTT	CASRGQGTSNTEAFF
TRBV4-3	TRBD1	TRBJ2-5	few	TGCGCCAGCAGCCAAGATTGGACAGGGTCGGTGGAGACCCAGTACTTC	CASSQDWTGSVETQYF
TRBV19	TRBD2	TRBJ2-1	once	TGTGCCAGTAGTATGGGGGGGGAGCAGTTCTTC	CASSMGGEQFF
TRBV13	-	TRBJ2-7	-	TGTGCCAGCAGCTCCCGACAGGAGAGCGTAAACGAGCAGTACTTC	CASSSRQESVNEQYF
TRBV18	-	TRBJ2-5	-	TGTGCCAGCTCACCGAAGGAGGTAGAGACCCAGTACTTC	CASSPKEVETQYF
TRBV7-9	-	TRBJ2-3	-	TGTGCCAGCAGCCAAGCTAATACGCAGTATTTT	CASSQANTQYF
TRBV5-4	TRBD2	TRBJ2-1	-	TGTGCCAGCAGCCCCGGGTTGGTAGCGGGAGGGCCGTGGAGGTACGAGGAGCAGTTCTTC	CASSPGLVAGGPWRYEEQFF
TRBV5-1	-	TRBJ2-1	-	TGCGCCAGCAGCTTGGTTCTAGCTAGCAATGAGCAGTTCTTC	CASSLVLASNEQFF
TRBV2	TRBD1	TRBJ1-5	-	TGTGCCAGCACTAACGTCGCGGGACAGCGCAATAGCAATCAGCCCCAGCATTTT	CASTNVAGQRNSNQPQHF
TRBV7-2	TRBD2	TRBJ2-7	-	TGTGCCAGCAGCTTAGCTCTAGCGGGAGGGCCTGGCGAGCAGTACTTC	CASSLALAGGPGEQYF
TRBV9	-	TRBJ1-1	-	TGTGCCAGCAGCGTAGTCCCGGGGTCGAACACTGAAGCTTTCTTT	CASSVVPGSNTEAFF
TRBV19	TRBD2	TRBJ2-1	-	TGTGCCAGTAGTATAGGAAGGACTAGCGGGAGGAGGTCCTACAATGAGCAGTTCTTC	CASSIGRTSGRRSYNEQFF
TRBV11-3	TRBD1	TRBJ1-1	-	TGTGCCAGCAAGGACAGGGTCAACACTGAAGCTTTCTTT	CASKDRVNTEAFF
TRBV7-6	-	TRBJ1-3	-	TGTGCCAGCAGCTCTGGGCATGGTGGAGGAAACACCATATATTTT	CASSSGHGGGNTIYF
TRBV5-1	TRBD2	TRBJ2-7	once	TGCGCCAGCAGCTTGATTAGCGGGGGCATCTCCGAGCAGTACTTC	CASSLISGGISEQYF